These 24 T cell receptor beta chains share one sample of origin, sequenced in a study of Graves' ophthalmopathy and Graves' hyperthyroidism. Amplified TCR beta CDR3 regions were obtained using RNA transcripts as template. After a first-round RT-PCR with HTBI primers, a second-round multiplex PCR was run. TCRdb fed the multiplex PCR reads into MiXCR, producing one record per CDR3 protein. In the table there are 400,000 or so distinct CDR3 sequences, about 16% of which are singletons. Sequencing was performed on peripheral blood. These receptors originate from a woman younger than 30 with stable Graves' hyperthyroidism.

The chain employs TRBV18 and TRBJ1-1; no definite D call. V was shortened by 2 bases and J by 1 base, with 11 bases between the two germline ends. The CDR3 sequence is 15 residues long. From germline, CDR1 is KGHSH and CDR2 LQKENI. The CDR3 is CASSPGTVGNTEAFF. The CDR3 coding sequence is TGTGCCAGCTCACCAGGAACGGTGGGGAACACTGAAGCTTTCTTT. Using reference TRBV18 and TRBJ1-1 for the parts outside the CDR3, the full variable domain is NAGVMQNPRHLVRRRGQEARLRCSPMKGHSHVYWYRQLPEEGLKFMVYLQKENIIDESGMPKERFSAEFPKEGPSILRIQQVVRGDSAAYFCASSPGTVGNTEAFFGQGTRLTVV.

This chain joins TRBV7-3 and TRBJ2-7; D gene uncertain. The germline V and J ends were trimmed by 5 bases and 7 bases, with 15 bases remaining between them. The CDR3 length is 13 residues. Germline V gene sequence: CDR1 SGHTA, CDR2 FQGTGA. The CDR3, as DNA: TGTGCCAGCAGCCTAAGCGCTGTTTCGGAGCAGTACTTC. This sequence encodes CASSLSAVSEQYF.

This clonotype has ten or more counts. J is TRBJ2-7 and V is TRBV15, with 9 nucleotides matching TRBD1. The CDR3 sequence is 18 residues long. V lost 4 bases and J lost 3; bases outside the gene matches: 16. CDR1 is LNHNV and CDR2 is YYDKDF in the germline V gene (reference sequence). The CDR3 is CATSKRGSGTGRFYEQYF. DNA of the CDR3: TGTGCCACCAGCAAGAGGGGGTCCGGGACAGGGAGATTCTACGAGCAGTACTTC.

The table lists this clonotype with many counts. The V call is TRBV20-1, the J call TRBJ2-5, with TRBD2 matching 8 bases. CDR3 length equals 15 residues. The germline V gene encodes CDR1 DFQATT and CDR2 SNEGSKA (reference sequence). The V gene end was trimmed by 3 bases and the J gene end by 7 bases; junction bases not matched to a gene: 13. Here the CDR3 DNA reads TGCAGTGCTAGCCCGGGGGGGGGCCTGCTGGGGACCCAGTACTTC. Its protein product is CSASPGGGLLGTQYF.

This clonotype has a count of ten or more. This chain connects TRBV2 to TRBJ1-6; perhaps TRBD1 as D (5 bases). Germline lookup yields CDR1 SNHLY and CDR2 FYNNEI. The CDR3 sequence is 13 residues long. Between the trimmed V and J ends, which lost 4 bases and 9 bases, there was a span of 10 bases. As DNA, the CDR3 is TGTGCCAGCAGTGTCGCCAGGGTTTCACCCCTCCACTTT. Translation: CASSVARVSPLHF.

This clonotype was counted only a few times. The V gene is TRBV12-3 or TRBV12-4, the J gene TRBJ1-2, with 11 bases matching TRBD1. The V and J ends lost 6 bases and 3 bases, in that order; junction bases with no gene match: 3. There are 14 residues in the CDR3. CDR3 bases: TGTGCCAGCAGCGTGGGACAGGGGGACTATGGCTACACCTTC. Its protein is CASSVGQGDYGYTF.

CDR3 coding DNA: TGTGCCAGCAGTTTAGGAGATTGGCCTTCAAAGTCCTACGAGCAGTACTTC. Amino acids: CASSLGDWPSKSYEQYF. This chain links TRBV12-3 or TRBV12-4 with TRBJ2-7; D is undetermined. CDR3 length: 17 amino acids. With 1 base removed from V and 1 base from J, the gap between germline ends came to 17 bases.

The rearrangement uses TRBV10-3 and TRBJ2-2, with 9 bases that match TRBD1. V dropped 6 bases and J dropped 4; count of bases not matched to a gene: 6. The CDR3 sequence is 15 residues long. Germline CDR1 reads ENHRY; CDR2 reads SYGVKD. CDR3 sequence (DNA): TGTGCCATCAGCACCGGGACAGGGCTCACCGGGGAGCTGTTTTTT. Its translation is CAISTGTGLTGELFF.

This clonotype was seen many times. The chain is built from TRBV29-1 and TRBJ2-2; 8 bases agree with TRBD1. Unmatched junction bases numbered 6, after V lost 4 bases and J lost 5 bases. The germline CDR1 and CDR2 sequences are SQVTM and ANQGSEA. This CDR3 region has 14 residues. CDR3 region: CSVGTGMGTGELFF. CDR3 bases: TGCAGCGTTGGGACAGGGATGGGGACCGGGGAGCTGTTTTTT.

Many counts were recorded for this clonotype. The chain has TRBV19 and TRBJ2-7; TRBD1 aligns across 8 bases. Unmatched junction bases numbered 6, after V lost 5 bases and J lost 0 bases. This CDR3 is 15 amino acids long. Germline V gene lookup returns CDR1 LNHDA and CDR2 SQIVND (reference sequence). CDR3 DNA: TGTGCCAGTAGTCCAGGACAGGGAAGCTCCTACGAGCAGTACTTC. Its protein is CASSPGQGSSYEQYF.

In regard to this clonotype: A read error is likely, as this CDR3 ends without the conserved phenylalanine or tryptophan. This sequence joins TRBV7-9 and TRBJ1-2; unclear D gene. CDR3 size: 13 residues. Germline V gene sequence: CDR1 SEHNR, CDR2 FQNEAQ (reference sequence). V lost 2 bases and J lost 6, with 10 bases in between. The CDR3: CASSLTTGDGYTS. The CDR3 coding sequence is TGTGCCAGCAGCTTAACGACGGGTGATGGCTACACCTCC.

The table lists this clonotype with many counts. The J gene is TRBJ2-5, the V gene TRBV7-9; 10 bases match TRBD2. CDR3 length: 14 residues. Germline-derived CDR1 and CDR2 are SEHNR and FQNEAQ (reference sequence). V lost 5 bases and J lost 5; bases outside the gene matches: 5. The CDR3 region is CASSLLAGLETQYF. CDR3 DNA: TGTGCCAGCAGCCTACTAGCGGGGCTTGAGACCCAGTACTTC.

In this sample, this clonotype turned up a few times. In DNA, the CDR3 is TGCAGTGCAGCCAAGAGCGGGGGGTTCTACGAGCAGTACTTC. Protein: CSAAKSGGFYEQYF. The chain joins TRBV20-1 to TRBJ2-7, with TRBD2 matching over 9 bases. This CDR3 is 14 amino acids long. CDR1 is DFQATT and CDR2 is SNEGSKA in the germline V gene (reference sequence). The trim removed 6 bases at V and 3 bases at J, leaving 9 bases unmatched.

The table lists this clonotype with many counts. The CDR3 here is CASSSGTGDGTEAFF. The CDR3 DNA reads as TGTGCCAGCAGCTCCGGGACAGGGGACGGCACTGAAGCTTTCTTT. V gene TRBV11-3 combines with J gene TRBJ1-1; 10 nucleotides match TRBD1. The V segment lost 4 bases and the J segment 4 bases; nucleotides outside the gene matches: 6. CDR3 length equals 15 residues. The germline V gene encodes CDR1 SGHNT and CDR2 YENEEA.

This clonotype turned up a few times. The gene calls are TRBV18 and TRBJ1-2; 11 bases are shared with TRBD1. Germline V gene lookup returns CDR1 KGHSH and CDR2 LQKENI. The junction had 7 bases not matched to a gene; V was cut back by 0 bases and J by 7 bases. This CDR3 has 16 amino acids. The CDR3 DNA sequence: TGTGCCAGCTCACCACCTAGGACAGGGGGCTTGAGTGGCTACACCTTC. Its protein is CASSPPRTGGLSGYTF.

At least ten counts were recorded for this clonotype. The chain joins TRBV6-4 to TRBJ2-7; 8 nucleotides align to TRBD1. In germline, CDR1 is MRHNA, CDR2 SNTAGT. V lost 6 bases and J lost 4; bases outside the gene matches: 17. The CDR3 is 17 amino acids. CDR3 residues: CASRDDRGRRARYEQYF. The DNA for the CDR3 is TGTGCCAGCAGGGACGACAGGGGCCGGCGTGCGAGGTACGAGCAGTACTTC.

At least ten counts were recorded for this clonotype. The chain links TRBV12-3 or TRBV12-4 to TRBJ1-5; possible D gene TRBD1, 5 bases. CDR3 length: 13 residues. Trimming stripped 10 bases from V and 3 bases from J, with 13 bases between. CDR3 coding DNA: TGTGCCACTAGGATAGGGACCAATCAGCCCCAGCATTTT. Encoded protein: CATRIGTNQPQHF.

V and J are TRBV28 and TRBJ1-3; unclear D gene. CDR3 length: 10 residues. Germline CDR1 is MDHEN and CDR2 is SYDVKM. The V end was cut by 7 bases, the J end by 5 bases, with 3 bases between. CDR3 residues: CASMRNTIYF. CDR3 DNA: TGTGCCAGCATGCGAAACACCATATATTTT.

This clonotype was detected ten times or more. The rearrangement uses TRBV20-1 and TRBJ2-2; TRBD1 matches 9 bases. This CDR3 spans 13 amino acids. Germline V gene sequence: CDR1 DFQATT, CDR2 SNEGSKA (reference sequence). V trimming: 3 bases; J trimming: 5 bases; junction bases outside the gene matches: 1. The CDR3 sequence is CSARGTGTGELFF. In DNA form, the CDR3 reads TGCAGTGCTAGGGGGACAGGGACCGGGGAGCTGTTTTTT.

This clonotype was observed at least ten times. This chain joins TRBV25-1 and TRBJ1-1; D unclear. The ends were cut back, 10 bases at V and 4 bases at J, with 10 bases in the middle. Germline CDR1 reads MGHDK; CDR2 reads SYGVNS. The length of the CDR3 is 11 residues. CDR3 sequence: CATHRGTEAFF. The CDR3 coding sequence is TGTGCCACCCACCGGGGCACTGAAGCTTTCTTT.

The rearrangement uses TRBV11-2 and TRBJ2-7; the D gene is possibly TRBD2 (6 bases). Per germline, CDR1 SGHAT and CDR2 FQNNGV. CDR3 length: 14 residues. Trimming shortened V by 4 bases and J by 3 bases, and 13 bases separated the two germline ends. The CDR3, as DNA: TGTGCCAGCAGCTACGGATTTAGCGGCTACGAGCAGTACTTC. This sequence encodes CASSYGFSGYEQYF.

The table lists this clonotype with many counts. The V and J genes are TRBV19 and TRBJ2-7, with 8 bases matching TRBD1. The CDR3 is 14 amino acids. With 9 bases clipped from V and 2 bases from J, the junction kept 9 bases outside the gene matches. Germline CDR1 reads LNHDA; CDR2 reads SQIVND (reference sequence). This CDR3 is CASAPGDRTYEQYF. Written as DNA, the CDR3 is TGTGCCAGCGCCCCGGGGGACAGGACCTACGAGCAGTACTTC.

The table lists this clonotype with a few counts. The J gene is TRBJ2-5, the V gene TRBV11-2; D remains ambiguous. The CDR3 spans 14 residues. The V and J ends lost 4 bases and 2 bases respectively, with 11 bases between them. CDR1 and CDR2 (germline): SGHAT, FQNNGV. CDR3 region: CASSWGREQETQYF. The CDR3 DNA follows: TGTGCCAGCAGCTGGGGTAGAGAACAAGAGACCCAGTACTTC.

In this sample, this clonotype turned up many times. CDR3 coding DNA: TGTGCCATCAGAACAGTGAATTACGAGCAGTACTTC. It yields the protein CAIRTVNYEQYF. This chain links TRBV10-3 with TRBJ2-7; D not certain. V was shortened by 6 bases and J by 4 bases, with 10 bases between the two germline ends. The CDR3 has 12 residues. CDR1 and CDR2 from the germline V gene are ENHRY and SYGVKD.